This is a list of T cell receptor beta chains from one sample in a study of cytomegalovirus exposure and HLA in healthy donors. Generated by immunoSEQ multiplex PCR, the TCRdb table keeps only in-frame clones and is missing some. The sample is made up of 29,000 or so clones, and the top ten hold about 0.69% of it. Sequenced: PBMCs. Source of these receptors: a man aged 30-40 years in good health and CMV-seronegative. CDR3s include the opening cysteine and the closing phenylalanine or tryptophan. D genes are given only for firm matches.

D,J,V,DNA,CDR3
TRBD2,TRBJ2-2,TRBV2,TGTGCCAGGACAGCGGGAGTGGGCACCGGGGAGCTGTTTTTT,CARTAGVGTGELFF
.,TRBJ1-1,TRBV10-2,TGCGCCAGCAGTGAGTCTCCGGGGTACACTGAAGCTTTCTTT,CASSESPGYTEAFF
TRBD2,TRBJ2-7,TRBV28,TGTGCCAGCAGTGGCGGAGCGGGAGGTCTAATCGAGCAGTACTTC,CASSGGAGGLIEQYF
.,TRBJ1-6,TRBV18,TGTGCCAGCTCACCGGGAGGGAATGATTCACCCCTCCACTTT,CASSPGGNDSPLHF
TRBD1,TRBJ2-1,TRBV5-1,TGCGCCAGCAGCGAGGGGACAGGGGGCAGGAATGAGCAGTTCTTC,CASSEGTGGRNEQFF
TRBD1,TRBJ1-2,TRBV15,TGTGCCACCAGCAGAGCCGCAGGACAGGGGGTCTATGGCTACACCTTC,CATSRAAGQGVYGYTF
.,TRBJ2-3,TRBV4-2,TGTGCCAGCAGCCAAGATAGGCGAGCGGGGAGGGGGACAGATACGCAGTATTTT,CASSQDRRAGRGTDTQYF
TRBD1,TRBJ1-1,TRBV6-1,TGTGCCAGCAATGACAGGGTTCTCACTGAAGCTTTCTTT,CASNDRVLTEAFF
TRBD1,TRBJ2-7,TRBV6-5,TGTGCCAGCAGTTACATTAAGGAGACAGGGGGTTACGAGCAGTACTTC,CASSYIKETGGYEQYF
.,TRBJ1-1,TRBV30,TGTGCCTGGAACCGACGGGGAAGCACTGAAGCTTTCTTT,CAWNRRGSTEAFF
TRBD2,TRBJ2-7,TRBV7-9,TGTGCCAGCAGCTTGGTTGGGACTAGCACCCTCGAGCAGTACTTC,CASSLVGTSTLEQYF
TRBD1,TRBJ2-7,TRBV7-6,TGTGCCAGCAGCGCCGGGACAGGGCATTTCTACGAGCAGTACTTC,CASSAGTGHFYEQYF
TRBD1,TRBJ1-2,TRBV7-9,TGTGCCAGCAGCTTCGACAGGGATTCGCCTCGCGGCTACACCTTC,CASSFDRDSPRGYTF
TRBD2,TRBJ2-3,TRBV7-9,TGTGCCACCTACCCTAGCGGGGGGGCGATAGATACGCAGTATTTT,CATYPSGGAIDTQYF
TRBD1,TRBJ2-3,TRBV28,TGTGCCAGCAGTTCTCTTGGGGGACAGACAGATACGCAGTATTTT,CASSSLGGQTDTQYF
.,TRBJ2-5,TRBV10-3,TGTGCCATCAGTGAGTCCGGACAGAAAATGGGAGAGACCCAGTACTTC,CAISESGQKMGETQYF
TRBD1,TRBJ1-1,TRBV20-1,TGCAGTGCTCCTGACAGGGATGCTTTCTTT,CSAPDRDAFF
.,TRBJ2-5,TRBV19,TGTGCCAGTAGTCTACAGGGACAAGAGACCCAGTACTTC,CASSLQGQETQYF
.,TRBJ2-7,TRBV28,TGTGCCAGCAGCCCGCCCCGAGACAGAGTACTCTCCTACGAGCAGTACTTC,CASSPPRDRVLSYEQYF
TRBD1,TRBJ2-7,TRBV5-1,TGCGCCAGCATCGCTGGGACAGGGGGTAACGAGCAGTACTTC,CASIAGTGGNEQYF
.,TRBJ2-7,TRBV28,TGTGCCAGCTTCACAGGATCCTCCTACGAGCAGTACTTC,CASFTGSSYEQYF
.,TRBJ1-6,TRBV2,TGTGCCAGCAGTAACCAGGGAACCTATAATTCACCCCTCCACTTT,CASSNQGTYNSPLHF
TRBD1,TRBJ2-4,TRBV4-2,TGTGCCAGCAGCCCTAGGGGGCTGGGGCTAGCCAAAAACATTCAGTACTTC,CASSPRGLGLAKNIQYF
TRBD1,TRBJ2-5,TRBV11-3,TGTGCCAGCAGCTCCGCAGGGGGCCGGGAGACCCAGTACTTC,CASSSAGGRETQYF
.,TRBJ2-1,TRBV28,TGTGCCAGCAAGAGTGGGGGGGCTGGTGAGGATGAGCAGTTCTTC,CASKSGGAGEDEQFF
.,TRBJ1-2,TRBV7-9,TGTGCCAGCAGCTCTCTCCAGCTTCAGGGGAAAGGCTACACCTTC,CASSSLQLQGKGYTF
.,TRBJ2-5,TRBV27,TGTGCCAGCAGCATACTTCAGGGGAGAGGAGAGACCCAGTACTTC,CASSILQGRGETQYF
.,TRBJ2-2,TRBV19,TGTGCCAGTAGTAAACAGGGAAAGGCCGGGGAGCTGTTTTTT,CASSKQGKAGELFF
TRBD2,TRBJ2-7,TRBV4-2,TGTGCCAGCAGCCAAGGACTAGCGGGAGCCTACGAGCAGTACTTC,CASSQGLAGAYEQYF
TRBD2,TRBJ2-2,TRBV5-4,TGTGCCAGCAGCTTACTAGCGGGAGGGCCCGGGGAGCTGTTTTTT,CASSLLAGGPGELFF
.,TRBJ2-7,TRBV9,TGTGCCAGCAGCGTAGCAGACAGCTCCTACGAGCAGTACTTC,CASSVADSSYEQYF
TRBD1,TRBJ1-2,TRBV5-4,TGTGCCAGCAGCTGGGACAGGGGGCATGGCTACACCTTC,CASSWDRGHGYTF
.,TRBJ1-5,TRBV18,TGTGCCAGCTCACCAACAGGGTTGAGTAATCAGCCCCAGCATTTT,CASSPTGLSNQPQHF
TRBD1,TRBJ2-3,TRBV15,TGTGCCACCAGCAGAGATCGACAGGGGAATGCAGATACGCAGTATTTT,CATSRDRQGNADTQYF
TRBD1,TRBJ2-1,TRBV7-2,TGTGCCAGCACCCAACGGACAGGTCGATTCGGTGAGCAGTTCTTC,CASTQRTGRFGEQFF
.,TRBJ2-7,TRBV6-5,TGTGCCAGCAGACCCGGGACTGACTCGGGGGAGCAGTACTTC,CASRPGTDSGEQYF
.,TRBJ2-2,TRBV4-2,TGTGCCAGCAGCCAGGGACTGAACACCGGGGAGCTGTTTTTT,CASSQGLNTGELFF
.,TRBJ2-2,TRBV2,TGTGCCAGCAGTGTCCAGGAGGGGACCGGGGAGCTGTTTTTT,CASSVQEGTGELFF
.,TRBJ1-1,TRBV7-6,TGTGCCAGCAGCTTAGCGGGGGCGGGCGGCACTGAAGCTTTCTTT,CASSLAGAGGTEAFF
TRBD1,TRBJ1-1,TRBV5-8,TGTGCCAGCAGCTTGGATACAGGGGCGAACTTACCGTACACTGAAGCTTTCTTT,CASSLDTGANLPYTEAFF
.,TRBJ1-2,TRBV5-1,TGCGCCAGCAGCTTGGAGGGGAACTATGGCTACACCTTC,CASSLEGNYGYTF
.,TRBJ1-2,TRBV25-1,TGTGCCAGCAGTGAACAGGCAGGCTATGGCTACACCTTC,CASSEQAGYGYTF
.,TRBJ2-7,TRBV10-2,TGCGCCAGCAGTGAAACTACCGCTTCCGAGCAGTACTTC,CASSETTASEQYF
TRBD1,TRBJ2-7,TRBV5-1,TGCGCCAGCAGCTTACCACAGGGGCTGAGGAGTCGCGACGAGCAGTACTTC,CASSLPQGLRSRDEQYF
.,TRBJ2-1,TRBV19,TGTGCCAGTAGTTTAGGGGCGGGCGCGTATTACAATGAGCAGTTCTTC,CASSLGAGAYYNEQFF